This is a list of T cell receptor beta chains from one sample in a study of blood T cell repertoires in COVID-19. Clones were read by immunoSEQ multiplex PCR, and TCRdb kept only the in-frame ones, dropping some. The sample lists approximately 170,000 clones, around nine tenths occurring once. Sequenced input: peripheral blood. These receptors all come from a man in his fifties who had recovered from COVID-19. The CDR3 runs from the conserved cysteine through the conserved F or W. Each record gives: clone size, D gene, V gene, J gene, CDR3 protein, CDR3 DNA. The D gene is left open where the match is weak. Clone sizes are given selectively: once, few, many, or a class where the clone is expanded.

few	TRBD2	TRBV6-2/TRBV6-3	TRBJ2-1	CASSSRLAGPSYNEQFF	TGTGCCAGCAGTTCTCGACTAGCGGGTCCGTCCTACAATGAGCAGTTCTTC
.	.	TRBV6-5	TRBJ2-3	CASRGGDTQYF	TGTGCCAGCAGGGGGGGAGATACGCAGTATTTT
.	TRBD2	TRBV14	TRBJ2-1	CASSQVEPRRTSTYNEQFF	TGTGCCAGCAGCCAAGTTGAGCCCAGGAGGACTAGCACCTACAATGAGCAGTTCTTC
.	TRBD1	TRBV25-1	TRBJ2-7	CASSGQGVHEQYF	TGTGCCAGCAGTGGACAGGGAGTCCACGAGCAGTACTTC
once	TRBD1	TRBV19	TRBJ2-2	CASSITGGKGPGELFF	TGTGCCAGTAGTATCACAGGGGGCAAGGGGCCCGGGGAGCTGTTTTTT
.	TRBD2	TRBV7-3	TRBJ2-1	CASSLTASGGANEQFF	TGTGCCAGCAGCTTAACCGCTAGCGGGGGGGCAAATGAGCAGTTCTTC
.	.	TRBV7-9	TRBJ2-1	CASSQASVRLEQFF	TGTGCCAGCAGCCAGGCTAGCGTACGACTTGAGCAGTTCTTC
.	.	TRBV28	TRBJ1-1	CASSFGGAGIGTEAFF	TGTGCCAGCAGTTTCGGAGGGGCCGGGATAGGGACTGAAGCTTTCTTT
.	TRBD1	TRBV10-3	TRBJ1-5	CASRTGGGVDQPQHF	TGTGCCAGCCGGACAGGGGGTGGAGTCGATCAGCCCCAGCATTTT
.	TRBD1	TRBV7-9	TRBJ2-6	CASAGQGAGANVLTF	TGTGCCAGCGCGGGACAGGGGGCTGGGGCCAACGTCCTGACTTTC
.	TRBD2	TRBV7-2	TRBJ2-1	CASSSPSGRAYNEQFF	TGTGCCAGCAGCTCTCCCAGCGGGAGGGCCTACAATGAGCAGTTCTTC
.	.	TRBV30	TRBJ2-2	CAWSVTVVNTGELFF	TGTGCCTGGAGTGTAACGGTAGTGAACACCGGGGAGCTGTTTTTT
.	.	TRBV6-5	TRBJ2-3	CASSLGQGSTDTQYF	TGTGCCAGCAGTCTCGGGCAGGGCTCCACAGATACGCAGTATTTT
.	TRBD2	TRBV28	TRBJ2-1	CASSSGTSGGRNEQFF	TGTGCCAGCAGTTCCGGGACTAGCGGGGGGCGAAATGAGCAGTTCTTC
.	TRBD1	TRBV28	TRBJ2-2	CASSLNRGRAGELFF	TGTGCCAGCAGCCTAAACAGGGGGCGCGCCGGGGAGCTGTTTTTT
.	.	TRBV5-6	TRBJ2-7	CASSSAEGGFSYEQYF	TGTGCCAGCAGCTCCGCGGAAGGAGGCTTCTCCTACGAGCAGTACTTC
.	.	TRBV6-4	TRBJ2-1	CASSPSQNNEQFF	TGTGCCAGCAGCCCCTCACAGAACAATGAGCAGTTCTTC
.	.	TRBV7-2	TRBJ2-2	CASSLRTANTGELFF	TGTGCCAGCAGCTTAAGGACTGCGAACACCGGGGAGCTGTTTTTT
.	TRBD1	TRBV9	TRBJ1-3	CASSPRQGDSGNTIYF	TGTGCCAGCAGCCCTCGACAGGGGGACTCTGGAAACACCATATATTTT
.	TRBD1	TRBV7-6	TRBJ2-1	CASVPGGEDRGRGNEQFF	TGTGCCAGCGTCCCAGGAGGGGAGGACAGGGGGCGTGGGAATGAGCAGTTCTTC
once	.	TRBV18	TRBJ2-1	CASSPGLASLSYNEQFF	TGTGCCAGCTCACCCGGGCTAGCGTCTCTCTCCTACAATGAGCAGTTCTTC
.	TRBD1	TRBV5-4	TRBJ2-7	CASSPPGQGNYEQYF	TGTGCCAGCAGCCCTCCGGGACAGGGGAACTACGAGCAGTACTTC
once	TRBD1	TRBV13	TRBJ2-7	CASSSGSPFRDSSYEQYF	TGTGCCAGCAGCTCCGGTTCACCCTTCCGGGACAGCTCCTACGAGCAGTACTTC
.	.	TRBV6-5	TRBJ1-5	CASSYTPGAGQPQHF	TGTGCCAGCAGTTACACCCCAGGGGCCGGTCAGCCCCAGCATTTT
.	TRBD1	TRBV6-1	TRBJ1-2	CASSEPDRGRNYGYTF	TGTGCCAGCAGTGAACCCGACAGGGGGCGCAACTATGGCTACACCTTC
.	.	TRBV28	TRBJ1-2	CASGSYGYTF	TGTGCCAGCGGCTCCTATGGCTACACCTTC
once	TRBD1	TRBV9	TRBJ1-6	CASSPGTGGGSPLHF	TGTGCCAGCAGCCCTGGGACAGGGGGCGGGTCACCCCTCCACTTT
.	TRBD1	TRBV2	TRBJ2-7	CASSGQGVSYEQYF	TGTGCCAGCTCCGGACAGGGGGTCTCCTACGAGCAGTACTTC
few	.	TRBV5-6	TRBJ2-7	CASSYGTSKAYEQYF	TGTGCCAGCAGCTACGGGACATCAAAGGCTTACGAGCAGTACTTC
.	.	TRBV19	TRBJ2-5	CASRSARGPETQYF	TGTGCCAGTAGATCCGCCCGCGGTCCAGAGACCCAGTACTTC
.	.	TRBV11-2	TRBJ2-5	CASSLSPRGGQETQYF	TGTGCCAGCAGCTTAAGTCCCAGGGGTGGCCAAGAGACCCAGTACTTC
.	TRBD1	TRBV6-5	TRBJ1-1	CASSYSGTGGTEAFF	TGTGCCAGCAGTTACTCCGGGACAGGGGGCACTGAAGCTTTCTTT